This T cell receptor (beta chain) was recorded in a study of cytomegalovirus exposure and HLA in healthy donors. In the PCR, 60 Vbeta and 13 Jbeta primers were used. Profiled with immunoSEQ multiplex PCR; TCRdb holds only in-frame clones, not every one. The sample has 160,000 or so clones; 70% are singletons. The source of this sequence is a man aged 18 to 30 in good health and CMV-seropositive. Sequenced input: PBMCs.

The CDR3 region is CASSWYGSETGELFF. In nucleotides, the CDR3 is TGTGCCAGCAGCTGGTACGGGAGCGAGACCGGGGAGCTGTTTTTT. The V call is TRBV5-5, the J call TRBJ2-2; possible D gene TRBD2, 6 bases. The germline CDR1 and CDR2 sequences are SGHKS and YYEKEE (reference sequence). V was trimmed by 3 bases and J by 5 bases, leaving 14 bases between them. The CDR3 totals 15 residues.